The rows below give T cell receptor beta chains drawn from one sample of a study of regulatory T cells in long-lasting Graves disease. Via MiXCR, TCRdb re-called the multiplex PCR reads, giving one row per CDR3 protein. In the table there are 390,000 or so distinct CDR3 sequences, roughly 24% of which are singletons. Material: peripheral blood mononuclear cells (PBMCs), obtained when the disease was refractory, from a patient treated with antithyroid drugs. All receptors come from a woman aged 40 to 49 with Graves disease. CDR3s include the opening cysteine and the closing phenylalanine or tryptophan. Each record gives: clone size, J gene, V gene, D gene, CDR3 protein, CDR3 DNA. A D gene is named only where the DNA matches it firmly. Where a row states a size, it is once, few, many or the class of an expanded clone; other rows omit it.

many,TRBJ1-1,TRBV15,-,CATSRDLQDWDTEAFF,TGTGCCACCAGCAGAGATTTGCAGGATTGGGACACTGAAGCTTTCTTT
many,TRBJ2-7,TRBV28,TRBD1,CASASGQGESYEQYF,TGTGCCAGCGCCTCCGGACAGGGGGAGTCCTACGAGCAGTACTTC
few,TRBJ2-2,TRBV14,-,CASSLKLVTGELFF,TGTGCCAGCAGCCTGAAGCTAGTCACCGGGGAGCTGTTTTTT
few,TRBJ2-2,TRBV6-4,TRBD1,CASRQSTGYAGELFF,TGTGCCAGCAGACAATCGACAGGGTACGCCGGGGAGCTGTTTTTT
many,TRBJ2-7,TRBV11-2,TRBD2,CASSRSGTPLEQYF,TGTGCCAGCAGCCGTAGCGGGACACCTCTCGAGCAGTACTTC
many,TRBJ2-2,TRBV5-1,-,CASSLDSAPMGTGELFF,TGCGCCAGCAGCTTGGACTCGGCCCCGATGGGCACCGGGGAGCTGTTTTTT
-,TRBJ2-7,TRBV7-9,TRBD2,CTSSPPGLAGGYLDF,TGTACCAGCAGCCCACCGGGACTAGCGGGAGGGTATTTAGACTTC
-,TRBJ2-5,TRBV20-1,-,CSAGGPQLQETQYF,TGCAGTGCGGGGGGACCGCAGTTACAAGAGACCCAGTACTTC
many,TRBJ2-2,TRBV27,TRBD2,CASSLRGGISGELFF,TGTGCCAGCAGTTTACGCGGGGGAATCAGCGGGGAGCTGTTTTTT
-,TRBJ2-7,TRBV11-2,TRBD1,CASSLEARGRLGSYEQYF,TGTGCCAGCAGCTTAGAGGCCAGGGGGCGCCTTGGGTCCTACGAGCAGTACTTC
few,TRBJ1-4,TRBV7-6,TRBD1,CASSPGTGSGPNEKLFF,TGTGCCAGCAGCCCCGGGACAGGGTCGGGCCCTAATGAAAAACTGTTTTTT
-,TRBJ1-1,TRBV2,-,CASSRDGGAEAFF,TGTGCCAGCAGTAGGGACGGAGGGGCTGAAGCTTTCTTT
many,TRBJ2-6,TRBV5-5,TRBD2,CASSLTGTSSGANVLTF,TGTGCCAGCAGCCTAACTGGGACTAGCTCTGGGGCCAACGTCCTGACTTTC
few,TRBJ1-2,TRBV7-2,-,CASSSRTSFYGYTF,TGTGCCAGCAGCTCCCGGACAAGCTTCTATGGCTACACCTTC
many,TRBJ1-1,TRBV5-1,-,CASKATGQNTEAFF,TGCGCCAGCAAGGCCACAGGGCAGAACACTGAAGCTTTCTTT
once,TRBJ2-2,TRBV6-2/TRBV6-3,TRBD2,CASSYGREIRELFF,TGTGCCAGCAGTTACGGGCGGGAGATCCGGGAGCTGTTTTTT
-,TRBJ2-7,TRBV19,TRBD1,CASSTQRQGYEQYF,TGTGCCAGTAGTACCCAAAGACAGGGGTACGAGCAGTACTTC
-,TRBJ2-1,TRBV5-1,TRBD2,CASSLGTSGQNEQFF,TGTGCCAGCAGCTTAGGGACTAGCGGTCAAAATGAGCAGTTCTTC
once,TRBJ1-2,TRBV28,-,CASNRGEYGYTF,TGTGCCAGCAACCGAGGGGAATATGGCTACACCTTC
-,TRBJ2-6,TRBV6-1,-,CASRETGANVLTF,TGTGCCAGCAGAGAGACGGGGGCCAACGTCCTGACTTTC
many,TRBJ2-4,TRBV11-2,-,CASFDVAGRMQLAKNIQYF,TGTGCCAGCTTCGACGTCGCAGGGCGTATGCAACTAGCCAAAAACATTCAGTACTTC
-,TRBJ1-2,TRBV27,TRBD1,CASREQGAYTF,TGTGCCAGCAGGGAACAGGGGGCCTACACCTTC
many,TRBJ1-1,TRBV3-1,-,CASSQAPNTEAFF,TGTGCCAGCAGCCAAGCCCCCAACACTGAAGCTTTCTTT
-,TRBJ1-4,TRBV20-1,-,CSARRGVGEKLFF,TGCAGTGCTAGAAGGGGAGTTGGGGAAAAACTGTTTTTT
many,TRBJ1-2,TRBV28,-,CASGRYTF,TGTGCCAGTGGACGGTACACCTTC
few,TRBJ1-3,TRBV16,TRBD1,CASSLDRDGNTIYF,TGTGCCAGCAGCCTGGACAGGGATGGAAACACCATATATTTT
many,TRBJ2-7,TRBV28,-,CASSLSDSGEQYF,TGTGCCAGCAGCCTCTCCGACTCCGGCGAGCAGTACTTC
-,TRBJ1-1,TRBV20-1,TRBD1,CSARDLGWSRRGSTEAFF,TGCAGTGCTAGAGATCTGGGGTGGTCCCGCAGGGGGAGCACTGAAGCTTTCTTT
few,TRBJ2-2,TRBV6-5,TRBD1,CASSYSQGARAGELFF,TGTGCCAGCAGTTATTCCCAGGGGGCGCGGGCCGGGGAGCTGTTTTTT
-,TRBJ1-1,TRBV6-2/TRBV6-3,-,CASSYRGVVVTEAFF,TGTGCCAGCAGTTACCGAGGGGTTGTCGTCACTGAAGCTTTCTTT
few,TRBJ2-7,TRBV20-1,TRBD1,CSAGDRGREQYF,TGCAGTGCTGGAGACAGGGGGCGTGAGCAGTACTTC
many,TRBJ2-2,TRBV2,-,CASSGQRTGELFF,TGTGCCAGCAGTGGCCAGCGCACCGGGGAGCTGTTTTTT
-,TRBJ1-5,TRBV7-3,-,CASSLSAHQPQHF,TGTGCCAGCAGCTTAAGTGCCCATCAGCCCCAGCATTTT
many,TRBJ2-7,TRBV10-2,TRBD1,CASSPTGYEQYF,TGTGCCAGCAGCCCGACAGGGTACGAGCAGTACTTC
-,TRBJ1-6,TRBV27,TRBD1,CASSKPPTGGGSPLHF,TGTGCCAGCAGTAAACCTCCGACAGGGGGGGGTTCACCCCTCCACTTT
-,TRBJ2-5,TRBV9,-,CASSERVIGETQYF,TGTGCCAGCAGCGAGCGGGTCATCGGAGAGACCCAGTACTTC
-,TRBJ1-1,TRBV4-2,-,CASSLQGPEAFF,TGTGCCAGCAGCCTACAGGGCCCTGAAGCTTTCTTT
few,TRBJ2-7,TRBV11-2,-,CASSLWGFKSNEQYF,TGTGCCAGCAGCTTATGGGGGTTTAAATCGAACGAGCAGTACTTC